One sample yielded the 11 T cell receptor beta chains listed below, sequenced in a study of T cells in localized non-small cell lung cancer. TCRdb's copy holds only in-frame clones and misses some; the assay was immunoSEQ multiplex PCR. The sample lists tens of thousands of clones; around 86% were seen once. Source: peripheral blood, taken before any cancer treatment. The source is a woman aged 35-75 years with stage I lung adenocarcinoma.

This clone was detected a few times. The chain combines TRBV5-1 with TRBJ1-4; perhaps TRBD1 as D (6 bases). Germline assignment: CDR1 SGHRS and CDR2 YFSETQ. There are 15 residues in the CDR3. V was shortened by 1 base and J by 5 bases, with 12 bases between the two germline ends. CDR3 nucleotides: TGCGCCAGCAGCTTGTATGGGGGGGCAAATGAAAAACTGTTTTTT. It is translated as CASSLYGGANEKLFF.

The CDR3 loop is CASSEAPLTSTTDTQYF. The CDR3, as DNA: TGTGCCAGCAGTGAAGCCCCGTTAACGTCTACCACAGATACGCAGTATTTT. The chain couples TRBV6-1 to TRBJ2-3; unclear D gene. The CDR3 extends over 17 amino acids. Germline CDR1 and CDR2: MNHNS and SASEGT. V was cut by 0 bases and J by 2 bases, with 15 bases left in between.

This chain uses TRBV9 with TRBJ1-1, with 7 bases lining up with TRBD1. The J segment lost 1 base and the V segment lost 4 bases, leaving 7 bases of the junction unmatched. There are 15 residues in the CDR3. CDR1 SGDLS and CDR2 YYNGEE come from the germline V gene. CDR3 nucleotides: TGTGCCAGCAGCCGAACAGGGGTAGGGAACACTGAAGCTTTCTTT. As protein: CASSRTGVGNTEAFF.

The chain recombines TRBV30 with TRBJ2-1, with TRBD2 matching 8 bases. Germline values: CDR1 GTSNPN, CDR2 SVGIG (reference sequence). The CDR3 extends over 14 amino acids. V was clipped by 7 bases and J by 4 bases; unmatched bases: 9. Here the CDR3 DNA reads TGTGCCTCTTCGCGGCGCGGGGGGTACAATGAGCAGTTCTTC. This encodes CASSRRGGYNEQFF.

V is TRBV7-2 and J is TRBJ2-5; D unresolved. V shed 2 bases and J shed 5 bases, with 6 bases lying between them. CDR1 SGHTA and CDR2 FQGNSA come from the germline V gene. The CDR3 has 12 amino acids. DNA of the CDR3: TGTGCCAGCAGCTTAAGTTTGGAGACCCAGTACTTC. As protein: CASSLSLETQYF.

This rearrangement joins TRBV6-6 to TRBJ1-3, with D perhaps TRBD1 (5 bases). The V end lost 2 bases, the J end lost 3 bases, and 11 bases lay between the germline ends. The germline CDR1 and CDR2 sequences are MNHNY and SVGAGI (reference sequence). The CDR3 consists of 15 residues. The CDR3 DNA sequence: TGTGCCAGCAGTTACGGGGCCGGGTATGGAAACACCATATATTTT. This codes for CASSYGAGYGNTIYF.

The gene calls are TRBV5-6 and TRBJ1-1; D call uncertain. The CDR3 is made up of 12 amino acids. The V end lost 5 bases, the J end lost 2 bases, and 7 bases lay between the germline ends. Germline-derived CDR1 and CDR2 are SGHDT and YYEEEE. CDR3 DNA sequence: TGTGCCAGCAGGTCATATAACACTGAAGCTTTCTTT. Residues: CASRSYNTEAFF. The variable domain in full, with the rest retrieved from reference TRBV5-6 and TRBJ1-1, is DAGVTQSPTHLIKTRGQQVTLRCSPKSGHDTVSWYQQALGQGPQFIFQYYEEEERQRGNFPDRFSGHQFPNYSSELNVNALLLGDSALYLCASRSYNTEAFFGQGTRLTVV.

The CDR3 sequence: CASSQTSGGYEQYF. DNA of the CDR3: TGTGCCAGCAGCCAGACTAGCGGGGGCTACGAGCAGTACTTC. The rearrangement joins TRBV6-5 to TRBJ2-7; 12 bases are a match to TRBD2. V gave up 6 bases and J gave up 3 bases; unmatched junction bases: 3. CDR1 MNHEY and CDR2 SVGAGI come from the germline V gene. This CDR3 has 14 amino acids.

This chain connects TRBV5-8 to TRBJ2-5; 9 nucleotides agree with TRBD2. CDR1 SGHTS and CDR2 YDEGEE come from the germline V gene. V trimming: 9 bases; J trimming: 0 bases; junction bases outside the gene matches: 12. The CDR3 loop spans 16 amino acids. This CDR3 is CATRGVAGEYQETQYF. CDR3 coding DNA: TGTGCCACCCGGGGTGTAGCGGGGGAGTACCAAGAGACCCAGTACTTC.

V is TRBV18 and J is TRBJ1-2; no firm D call. CDR1 is KGHSH, CDR2 LQKENI, per germline. This CDR3 has 16 residues. V was clipped by 5 bases and J by 3 bases, with 19 bases between them. CDR3 protein: CASSSLAAGIDYGYTF. The CDR3 nucleotides read TGTGCCAGCTCATCACTCGCCGCAGGAATCGACTATGGCTACACCTTC.

V gene TRBV2 combines with J gene TRBJ2-2; 7 bases are a match to TRBD1. V shed 5 bases, J shed 6 bases, and the junction held 9 bases outside the gene matches. CDR3 length equals 15 residues. Germline CDR1 is SNHLY and CDR2 is FYNNEI. CDR3 loop: CASSSDRVNSGELFF. The CDR3, as DNA: TGTGCCAGCAGTAGCGACAGGGTCAACTCCGGGGAGCTGTTTTTT.